This T cell receptor (beta chain) is drawn from a study of blood T cell repertoires in COVID-19. Enrollees, about 18 to 90 years old, lived in 20 to 25 US areas. The recovered donors of Cohort 3 showed two negative PCRs, clearance, or symptom resolution. Germline V CDR1 and CDR2: MNHEY, SMNVEV (reference sequence). This CDR3 has 13 amino acids. The ends lost 6 bases at V and 7 bases at J; junction bases unmatched: 5. The data were produced by immunoSEQ multiplex PCR, yet TCRdb's version contains in-frame clones alone and is incomplete. The sample holds about 460,000 clones, roughly nine tenths seen once.

The material sequenced was PBMCs or T cells enriched from blood (not recorded which). This receptor was obtained from a woman in her sixties or seventies who had recovered from COVID-19. The chain couples TRBV27 to TRBJ2-7, with 11 bases fitting TRBD1. The CDR3 loop reads CASRRTGGQEQYF. In DNA, the CDR3 is TGTGCCAGCAGACGGACAGGGGGCCAAGAGCAGTACTTC.